The 8 T cell receptor beta chains presented below share a single source sample, sequenced in a study of T cell responses to AZD1222 COVID-19 vaccine (dated by TCRdb to 2020 to 2022). The method was the immunoSEQ multiplex PCR assay. Held by TCRdb, this immuneACCESS table contains in-frame sequences only and omits some clones. Under half of the omission traces to an unresolved V gene where checked; the cause of the rest is unknown. Within this sample are around 94,000 clones, with 70% to 90% of them counted one time only. The ten biggest clones cover 10% to 15% of the sample. Taken with the paper, the label for time point translates to: baseline before first vaccination. This specimen consisted of peripheral blood, obtained on day 0 of AZD1222 vaccination. These receptors all stem from an adult in good health.

This chain links TRBV9 with TRBJ2-5, with a tentative D call TRBD2 (7 bases). The V and J ends lost 0 bases and 1 base respectively, with 16 bases between them. Germline V gene sequence: CDR1 SGDLS, CDR2 YYNGEE. CDR3 length: 17 residues. CDR3 sequence: CASSVATNGGLQETQYF. CDR3 nucleotide sequence: TGTGCCAGCAGCGTAGCTACCAACGGGGGGCTCCAAGAGACCCAGTACTTC.

J is TRBJ1-4 and V is TRBV6-5; no firm D call. CDR1 and CDR2 (germline): MNHEY, SVGAGI. Trimming shortened V by 6 bases and J by 8 bases, and 13 bases separated the two germline ends. The CDR3 runs to 13 residues. The CDR3 sequence: CASSGARTEKLFF. The CDR3 DNA sequence: TGTGCCAGCAGCGGAGCCCGGACGGAAAAACTGTTTTTT.

CDR3 DNA sequence: TGTGCCAGCACCCCCCTAGCGATCCATGAGCAGTTCTTC. Translating it yields CASTPLAIHEQFF. The chain recombines TRBV7-2 with TRBJ2-1, with D possibly matching TRBD2 (6 bases). V gave up 7 bases and J gave up 8 bases, with 15 bases separating them. This CDR3 comprises 13 residues. Germline V gene sequence: CDR1 SGHTA, CDR2 FQGNSA.

The rearrangement uses TRBV5-1 and TRBJ1-4; 8 bases map to TRBD1. CDR1 is SGHRS and CDR2 is YFSETQ in the germline V gene. The junction had 6 bases not matched to a gene; V was cut back by 4 bases and J by 4 bases. CDR3 size: 15 residues. The CDR3 nucleotides read TGCGCCAGCAGCCCGACAGGGGACCTTAATGAAAAACTGTTTTTT. Translating it yields CASSPTGDLNEKLFF.

V and J are TRBV18 and TRBJ1-1; weak D call: TRBD1 (5 bases). V lost 7 bases and J lost 0, with 21 bases in between. Per the germline V gene, CDR1 is KGHSH and CDR2 is LQKENI. The CDR3 has 17 amino acids. As DNA, the CDR3 is TGTGCCAGCTATGAAGACAGAACTTTGATGTTGAACACTGAAGCTTTCTTT. Its protein product is CASYEDRTLMLNTEAFF.

The gene calls are TRBV19 and TRBJ1-5; a possible D gene is TRBD1 (6 bases). Per the germline V gene, CDR1 is LNHDA and CDR2 is SQIVND (reference sequence). V lost 1 base and J 7 bases, leaving 14 bases between the germline ends. This CDR3 has 15 residues. The CDR3: CASSIGGQRAQPQHF. As DNA, the CDR3 is TGTGCCAGTAGTATAGGGGGACAAAGGGCCCAGCCCCAGCATTTT.

The chain couples TRBV5-1 to TRBJ1-4; TRBD1 might be the D (6 bases). Deletions cut 7 bases from V and 5 bases from J, with 15 bases between. The CDR3 has 14 amino acids. The germline CDR1 and CDR2 sequences are SGHRS and YFSETQ. As DNA, the CDR3 is TGCGCCAGCGGTCGACAGGACGGAAATGAAAAACTGTTTTTT. It specifies CASGRQDGNEKLFF.

The chain combines TRBV7-2 with TRBJ1-2, with unresolved D. The V gene's germline CDR1 is SGHTA and CDR2 FQGNSA. The CDR3 runs 15 residues. The ends were cut back, 0 bases at V and 4 bases at J, with 12 bases in the middle. CDR3 DNA: TGTGCCAGCAGCTTAGCCCTACGGCAGGCCTATGGCTACACCTTC. This sequence encodes CASSLALRQAYGYTF.